The 9 T cell receptor beta chains given below trace back to one sample, sequenced in a study of regulatory T cells in long-lasting Graves disease. Documented time point: persistent/refractory GD, antithyroid drugs over 5 years with positive TRAb. From PBMCs, RNA was extracted and then used to make the TCR library. Assembly of TCR beta libraries relied on iRepertoire HTBI primers together with Arm-PCR of CDR3 regions. One entry per CDR3 protein, called by TCRdb with MiXCR from the multiplex PCR reads. There are about 430,000 distinct CDR3 sequences in the sample; roughly 23% occur only once, and more than 13% lies in the top ten. The sequencing here drew on peripheral blood mononuclear cells (PBMCs), taken when the disease was refractory, from a patient treated with antithyroid drugs. These TCRs come from a female donor with Graves disease.

This chain uses TRBV19 with TRBJ2-1, with D possibly matching TRBD1 (6 bases). Germline-derived CDR1 and CDR2 are LNHDA and SQIVND (reference sequence). This CDR3 comprises 13 residues. V gave up 4 bases and J gave up 5 bases, with 9 bases separating them. The CDR3 spells CASSSDRNNEQFF. For the CDR3, the DNA is TGTGCCAGTAGTAGTGACAGGAACAATGAGCAGTTCTTC.

This clonotype was counted at least ten times. The V gene is TRBV29-1, the J gene TRBJ2-5, with no clear D. The CDR3 is 15 residues long. V gave up 1 base and J gave up 3 bases, with 15 bases separating them. Germline V CDR1 and CDR2: SQVTM, ANQGSEA. The CDR3 sequence: CSVEVSGVAEETQYF. CDR3 in DNA: TGCAGCGTTGAAGTTAGTGGGGTGGCAGAAGAGACCCAGTACTTC.

Many counts were recorded for this clonotype. The chain carries TRBV12-3 or TRBV12-4 and TRBJ2-7, with a tentative D call TRBD1 (5 bases). V dropped 5 bases and J dropped 7 bases, with 9 bases sitting between them. The CDR3 totals 11 residues. In DNA, the CDR3 is TGTGCCAGCAGTGAAGACAGTGAGCAGTACTTC. Translated: CASSEDSEQYF.

This clonotype was seen ten or more times. The rearrangement joins TRBV11-2 to TRBJ2-5; D is possibly TRBD2 (6 bases). Germline V gene data show CDR1 as SGHAT and CDR2 as FQNNGV. CDR3 size: 16 residues. Trimming pared 1 base from V and 1 base from J, leaving 13 bases between. The CDR3 nucleotides read TGTGCCAGCAGCTTAGTCCCCCGGGGGAGCCAAGAGACCCAGTACTTC. Protein: CASSLVPRGSQETQYF.

This clonotype showed up just a few times. At one end the junction does not follow the germline gene, possibly because of a read error. This chain connects TRBV10-3 to TRBJ2-3; no definite D call. Germline V gives CDR1 ENHRY, CDR2 SYGVKD. The CDR3 spans 13 residues. CDR3 residues: CASSPLLTDTQYF. Here the CDR3 DNA reads TGTGCCAGCAGTCCGTTACTCACAGATACGCAGTATTTT.

This clonotype was counted ten times or more. The chain carries TRBV5-6 and TRBJ2-5; no clear D. Trimming cost V 2 bases and J 1 base, with 6 bases left between them. Germline loops: CDR1 SGHDT, CDR2 YYEEEE. CDR3 length: 13 amino acids. CDR3 coding DNA: TGTGCCAGCAGCTTAAACAGCCAAGAGACCCAGTACTTC. It yields the protein CASSLNSQETQYF.

This clonotype showed up just a few times. The chain uses TRBV7-9 and TRBJ1-4; D gene ambiguous. Germline V CDR1 and CDR2: SEHNR, FQNEAQ (reference sequence). The CDR3 runs to 14 residues. Trimming cost V 3 bases and J 3 bases, with 8 bases left between them. The CDR3 DNA reads as TGTGCCAGCAGCTTTGTGGAGTCTAATGAAAAACTGTTTTTT. This sequence encodes CASSFVESNEKLFF.

The sample holds a few counts of this clonotype. The chain combines TRBV2 with TRBJ1-2, with D hard to call. The V gene's germline CDR1 is SNHLY and CDR2 FYNNEI. CDR3 length: 14 amino acids. The ends were cut back, 4 bases at V and 9 bases at J, with 18 bases in the middle. The CDR3 loop is CASSGRGGRHSYTF. For the CDR3, the DNA is TGTGCCAGCAGTGGCCGGGGAGGGAGACATAGCTACACCTTC. The full variable domain, rest sourced from reference TRBV2 and TRBJ1-2, is EPEVTQTPSHQVTQMGQEVILRCVPISNHLYFYWYRQILGQKVEFLVSFYNNEISEKSEIFDDQFSVERPDGSNFTLKIRSTKLEDSAMYFCASSGRGGRHSYTFGSGTRLTVV.

The sample holds many counts of this clonotype. The rearrangement joins TRBV2 to TRBJ2-5; 11 bases agree with TRBD2. Germline V gene sequence: CDR1 SNHLY, CDR2 FYNNEI. The CDR3 covers 13 residues. The V and J ends lost 7 bases and 4 bases, in that order; junction bases with no gene match: 2. The CDR3 sequence: CASTTSGRETQYF. Here the CDR3 DNA reads TGTGCCAGCACCACTAGCGGGAGAGAGACCCAGTACTTC.